These 17 T cell receptor beta chains share one sample of origin, sequenced in a study of shared clonotypes between healthy human individuals. Some clones are missing from TCRdb's copy, which holds only in-frame ones; the method was immunoSEQ multiplex PCR. The sample yields millions of clones, approximately 94% seen once. The sequencing input was naive CD4+ T cells sorted from blood. The subset: CD45RA+ positively selected. Receptors originate from a man in his late teens or twenties in good health.

This chain connects TRBV12-2 to TRBJ1-6; TRBD1 was called by the table and not checked on the DNA. TRBV12-2 is tagged as a pseudogene. The CDR3 consists of 19 residues. The CDR3 nucleotides read TGTGCAAGTCGCCTAGTTCGGCAGGACAGGGGCTCCTATAATTCACCCCTCCACTTT. Amino acids: CASRLVRQDRGSYNSPLHF.

This chain links TRBV11-2 with TRBJ2-7; no definite D call. CDR3 length: 17 amino acids. V lost 1 base to trimming and J lost 2 bases, with 18 bases between them. Germline V gene data show CDR1 as SGHAT and CDR2 as FQNNGV. CDR3 nucleotide sequence: TGTGCCAGCAGCTTAGTCGTTGGGCGGCTGACTCCCTACGAGCAGTACTTC. As protein: CASSLVVGRLTPYEQYF.

The chain carries TRBV30 and TRBJ1-6; 8 bases map to TRBD1. Germline V gene lookup returns CDR1 GTSNPN and CDR2 SVGIG (reference sequence). The CDR3 length is 15 residues. The V and J ends lost 4 bases and 14 bases, in that order; junction bases with no gene match: 16. The CDR3 protein is CAWNTGTGGRGALHF. CDR3 sequence (DNA): TGTGCCTGGAATACCGGGACAGGCGGCCGCGGGGCCCTCCACTTT.

The J gene is TRBJ2-2, the V gene TRBV19, with TRBD2 as a possible D gene (6 bases). CDR1 LNHDA and CDR2 SQIVND come from the germline V gene (reference sequence). This CDR3 has 14 residues. V dropped 9 bases and J dropped 5 bases, with 16 bases sitting between them. CDR3 in amino acids: CASREEGLTGELFF. CDR3 DNA: TGTGCCAGCCGAGAGGAGGGGTTAACCGGGGAGCTGTTTTTT.

The CDR3 nucleotides read TGTGCCTGGAGGGCGACAGGGTTTAGGGAAAAACTGTTTTTT. Translated: CAWRATGFREKLFF. This chain joins TRBV30 and TRBJ1-4, with 7 nucleotides matching TRBD1. V lost 3 bases, J lost 8 bases, and 9 bases stayed unmatched. Germline V gives CDR1 GTSNPN, CDR2 SVGIG (reference sequence). The CDR3 runs to 14 residues.

The chain uses TRBV5-1 and TRBJ2-5; the match to TRBD2 covers 11 bases. Germline trimming cut 0 bases from V and 4 bases from J; bases unmatched to any gene: 11. CDR3 length: 18 amino acids. CDR1 and CDR2 (germline): SGHRS, YFSETQ. The DNA of the CDR3 is TGCGCCAGCAGCTTGGCCCTACTAGCGGGAGCCCCGGGAGAGACCCAGTACTTC. This gives the protein CASSLALLAGAPGETQYF.

The J gene is TRBJ1-5, the V gene TRBV4-3, with a tentative D call TRBD1 (6 bases). Trimming pared 0 bases from V and 9 bases from J, leaving 15 bases between. The CDR3 extends over 15 amino acids. The germline CDR1 and CDR2 sequences are LGHNA and YSLEER. CDR3 nucleotides: TGCGCCAGCAGCCAAGAAACAGGGCACACCGGGCCCCAGCATTTT. Protein product: CASSQETGHTGPQHF.

This chain uses TRBV19 with TRBJ1-6; D is unresolved. Germline V gives CDR1 LNHDA, CDR2 SQIVND (reference sequence). This CDR3 is 19 amino acids long. Trimming left V 4 bases short and J 7 bases short, with 26 bases between. CDR3 amino acids: CASSSWGPRSGRLNSPLHF. The CDR3 DNA reads as TGTGCCAGTAGTAGTTGGGGTCCTCGCTCCGGGAGGTTAAATTCACCCCTCCACTTT.

The sample holds one count of this clone. The DNA of the CDR3 is TGTGCCAGCAGCCACGCTACAGGGGGCGTTGAAGCTTTCTTT. Protein product: CASSHATGGVEAFF. The chain links TRBV14 to TRBJ1-1; 9 nucleotides align to TRBD1. The ends lost 3 bases at V and 7 bases at J; junction bases unmatched: 6. The germline CDR1 and CDR2 sequences are SGHDN and FVKESK. CDR3 length equals 14 residues.

This clone has only one observation. This sequence joins TRBV7-8 and TRBJ2-7; maybe TRBD1 (6 bases). The CDR3 consists of 14 residues. Deletions cut 7 bases from V and 5 bases from J, with 18 bases between. Germline V gives CDR1 SGHVS, CDR2 FQNEAQ. CDR3 protein: CASTNAGARNEQYF. The CDR3 bases are TGTGCCAGCACAAACGCAGGGGCGAGGAACGAGCAGTACTTC.

This chain links TRBV7-4 with TRBJ1-3, with TRBD1 matching over 7 bases. The CDR3 is made up of 15 amino acids. V lost 9 bases to trimming and J lost 4 bases; unmatched junction nucleotides: 12. CDR1 and CDR2 (germline): SGHVT, SQSDAQ. The CDR3: CARQQRQGAGNTIYF. CDR3 sequence (DNA): TGTGCCAGACAACAACGACAGGGAGCGGGAAACACCATATATTTT. Supplemented by reference TRBV7-4 and TRBJ1-3, the full variable domain reads GAGVSQSPRYKVAKRGRDVALRCDSISGHVTLYWYRQTLGQGSEVLTYSQSDAQRDKSGRPSGRFSAERPERSVSTLKIQRTEQGDSAVYLCARQQRQGAGNTIYFGEGSWLTVV.

This clone has only a few counts. Other DNA sequences in this specimen translate into the identical CDR3. CDR3 loop: CASSEASGYQPQHF. The CDR3, as DNA: TGTGCCAGCAGTGAAGCGTCGGGGTATCAGCCCCAGCATTTT. V and J are TRBV2 and TRBJ1-5, with no clear D. CDR1 is SNHLY and CDR2 is FYNNEI in the germline V gene. The CDR3 is 14 residues long. The V end was cut by 0 bases, the J end by 5 bases, with 8 bases between.

This clone was detected only once. This rearrangement joins TRBV9 to TRBJ1-2; D possibly corresponds to TRBD1 (6 bases). Per the germline V gene, CDR1 is SGDLS and CDR2 is YYNGEE. CDR3 length equals 15 residues. The V gene lost 3 bases and the J gene lost 4 bases, with 16 bases spanning the gap. CDR3 bases: TGTGCCAGCAGCGGTGGTCAGGGGCCCGTCTATGGCTACACCTTC. Its protein product is CASSGGQGPVYGYTF.

V is TRBV7-2 and J is TRBJ2-5, with no clear D. Germline V gene lookup returns CDR1 SGHTA and CDR2 FQGNSA. The CDR3 length is 14 residues. V lost 1 base and J 5 bases, leaving 11 bases between the germline ends. The CDR3 region has the DNA TGTGCCAGCAGCTTAGGGGCGGCGTGGGAGACCCAGTACTTC. Translated: CASSLGAAWETQYF. The full variable domain, its missing parts supplied by reference TRBV7-2 and TRBJ2-5, is GAGVSQSPSNKVTEKGKDVELRCDPISGHTALYWYRQSLGQGLEFLIYFQGNSAPDKSGLPSDRFSAERTGGSVSTLTIQRTQQEDSAVYLCASSLGAAWETQYFGPGTRLLVL.

This chain links TRBV18 with TRBJ1-5, with D tentatively TRBD1 (5 bases). V lost 4 bases to trimming and J lost 2 bases, with 12 bases between them. The CDR3 length is 15 residues. Germline-derived CDR1 and CDR2 are KGHSH and LQKENI. The CDR3 nucleotides read TGTGCCAGCTCACTGGCAGGGTTGGGCAATCAGCCCCAGCATTTT. Protein product: CASSLAGLGNQPQHF.

CDR3 protein: CASSLSRGADTQYF. CDR3 DNA sequence: TGTGCCAGCAGCTTATCGAGGGGCGCAGATACGCAGTATTTT. The chain joins TRBV7-2 to TRBJ2-3; D could derive from TRBD1 or TRBD2 (5 bases each). The CDR3 covers 14 residues. Germline V gene sequence: CDR1 SGHTA, CDR2 FQGNSA. Trimming pared 2 bases from V and 4 bases from J, leaving 10 bases between.

This sequence joins TRBV5-6 and TRBJ1-3; TRBD1 matches 7 bases. Germline CDR1 and CDR2: SGHDT and YYEEEE. Trimming cost V 0 bases and J 4 bases; bases outside gene matches: 4. The CDR3 length is 15 residues. CDR3 DNA: TGTGCCAGCAGCTTGGACGACAGGGTCGGAAACACCATATATTTT. It encodes CASSLDDRVGNTIYF.